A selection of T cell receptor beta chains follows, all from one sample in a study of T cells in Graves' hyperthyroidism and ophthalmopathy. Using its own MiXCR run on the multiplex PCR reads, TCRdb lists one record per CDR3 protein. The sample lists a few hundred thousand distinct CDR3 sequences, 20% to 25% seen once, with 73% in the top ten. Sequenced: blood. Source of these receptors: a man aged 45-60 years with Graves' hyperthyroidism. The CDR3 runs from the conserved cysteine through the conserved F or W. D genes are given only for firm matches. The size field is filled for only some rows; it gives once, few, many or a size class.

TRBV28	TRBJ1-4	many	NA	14	CASRDRTVGEKLFF	TGTGCCAGCAGGGACCGAACTGTGGGGGAAAAACTGTTTTTT
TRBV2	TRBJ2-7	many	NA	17	CASSAPDTGIRNYEQYF	TGTGCCAGCAGTGCCCCTGATACAGGGATTAGGAACTACGAGCAGTACTTC
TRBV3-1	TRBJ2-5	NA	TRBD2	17	CASSLSGTSGKQETQYF	TGTGCCAGCAGCCTATCCGGGACTAGCGGGAAGCAAGAGACCCAGTACTTC
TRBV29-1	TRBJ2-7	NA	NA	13	CSVARRSSYEQYF	TGCAGCGTTGCGAGACGGAGCTCCTACGAGCAGTACTTC
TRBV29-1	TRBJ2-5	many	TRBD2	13	CSAGGLAGETQYF	TGCAGCGCGGGGGGGCTAGCGGGAGAGACCCAGTACTTC
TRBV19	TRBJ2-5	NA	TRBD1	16	CASSPQGAPDQETQYF	TGTGCCAGTAGTCCGCAGGGGGCGCCGGACCAAGAGACCCAGTACTTC
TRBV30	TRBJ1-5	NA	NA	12	CAWSPDTWPQHF	TGTGCCTGGAGTCCCGATACTTGGCCCCAGCATTTT
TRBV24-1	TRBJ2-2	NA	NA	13	CATRQANTGELFF	TGTGCCACCAGACAGGCGAACACCGGGGAGCTGTTTTTT
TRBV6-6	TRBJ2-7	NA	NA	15	CASSYSGTSPYEQYF	TGTGCCAGCAGTTACTCAGGGACTTCTCCCTACGAGCAGTACTTC
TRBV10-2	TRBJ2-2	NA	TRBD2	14	CASRPGAGVGELFF	TGCGCCAGCAGACCGGGTGCGGGGGTCGGGGAGCTGTTTTTT
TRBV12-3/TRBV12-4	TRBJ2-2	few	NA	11	CASGRVGELFF	TGTGCCAGCGGGCGCGTTGGGGAGCTGTTTTTT
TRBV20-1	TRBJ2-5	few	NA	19	CSARDQTGTLTSPVLTQYF	TGCAGTGCTAGAGATCAAACCGGGACGTTGACTTCCCCCGTGTTGACTCAGTACTTC
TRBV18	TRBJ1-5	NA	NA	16	CASSPPRPPKNQPQHF	TGTGCCAGCTCACCACCGAGGCCTCCCAAAAATCAGCCCCAGCATTTT
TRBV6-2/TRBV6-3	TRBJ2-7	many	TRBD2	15	CASSSAGTSWYEQYF	TGTGCCAGCAGTTCCGCCGGGACTAGCTGGTACGAGCAGTACTTC
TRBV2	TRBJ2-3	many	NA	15	CASRVRGSGSDTQYF	TGTGCCAGCAGGGTCAGGGGTTCGGGGTCAGATACGCAGTATTTT
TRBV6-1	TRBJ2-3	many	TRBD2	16	CASSFGTSGSTDTQYF	TGTGCCAGCAGTTTCGGGACTAGCGGGAGCACAGATACGCAGTATTTT
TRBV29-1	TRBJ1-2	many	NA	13	CSAREGGTSGYTF	TGCAGCGCCAGGGAGGGAGGGACGTCTGGCTACACCTTC
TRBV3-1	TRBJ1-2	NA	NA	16	CASSQGTEISNYGYTF	TGTGCCAGCAGCCAAGGGACAGAGATCTCCAACTATGGCTACACCTTC
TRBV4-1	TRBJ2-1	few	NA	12	CASSQANNEQFF	TGCGCCAGCAGCCAAGCCAACAATGAGCAGTTCTTC
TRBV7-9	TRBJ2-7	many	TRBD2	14	CASSPGRGVYEQYF	TGTGCCAGCAGCCCCGGGAGGGGCGTCTACGAGCAGTACTTC
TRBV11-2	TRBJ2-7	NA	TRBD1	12	CASGQGFYEQYF	TGTGCCAGCGGACAGGGTTTTTACGAGCAGTACTTC
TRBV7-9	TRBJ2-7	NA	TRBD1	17	CASSLAPRDRASYEQYF	TGTGCCAGCAGCCTAGCACCCCGGGACAGGGCCTCCTACGAGCAGTACTTC
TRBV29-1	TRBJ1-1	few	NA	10	CSVEEGVAFF	TGCAGCGTTGAGGAAGGGGTGGCTTTCTTT